The 29 T cell receptor beta chains given below trace back to one sample, sequenced in a study of blood T cell repertoires in COVID-19. Produced via immunoSEQ multiplex PCR; TCRdb's table is partial and in-frame only. Of more than 140,000 clones in the sample, approximately 82% were seen once. The sequenced sample consisted of peripheral blood. All receptors derive from a woman aged 45-60 years in a cohort sampled during active or convalescent COVID-19.

The chain combines TRBV6-5 with TRBJ2-1; 7 positions agree with TRBD2. Germline V lookup: CDR1 MNHEY, CDR2 SVGAGI. The CDR3 extends over 15 amino acids. V shed 6 bases and J 6 bases; nucleotides not matched to a gene: 11. As DNA, the CDR3 is TGTGCCAGCAGCCTTTCTTCTAGCGGACCCAATGAGCAGTTCTTC. This encodes CASSLSSSGPNEQFF.

The chain carries TRBV4-1 and TRBJ1-6; no definite D call. V dropped 6 bases and J dropped 7 bases, with 19 bases sitting between them. CDR3 size: 16 residues. Looked up from germline, CDR1 is MGHRA and CDR2 is YSYEKL. For the CDR3, the DNA is TGCGCCAGCAGACCGCCGGGTCGAGGTGGCAATTCACCCCTCCACTTT. As protein: CASRPPGRGGNSPLHF.

The gene calls are TRBV4-1 and TRBJ2-2; 7 nucleotides agree with TRBD2. Germline CDR1 is MGHRA and CDR2 is YSYEKL. The CDR3 consists of 13 residues. Germline trimming cut 4 bases from V and 4 bases from J; bases unmatched to any gene: 0. CDR3 sequence reads: CASSREGTGELFF. CDR3 in DNA: TGCGCCAGCAGCCGGGAGGGCACCGGGGAGCTGTTTTTT.

As to this clone: The sample contains more than one DNA sequence encoding this CDR3. This chain connects TRBV1 to TRBJ1-6; the DNA was not used to check the table's D call, TRBD1. TRBV1 is a recognized pseudogene. This CDR3 region has 18 residues. This CDR3 is CTSSQGFGSTGDKGPLHF. The CDR3 coding sequence is TGCACCAGTAGCCAAGGCTTCGGGTCGACAGGGGATAAAGGGCCCCTCCACTTT.

The genes are TRBV6-2 or TRBV6-3 and TRBJ1-1; tentative D call: TRBD1 (5 bases). In germline, CDR1 is MNHEY, CDR2 SVGEGT. V was clipped by 6 bases and J by 1 base, with 15 bases between them. The CDR3 contains 15 residues. The CDR3 sequence is CASSPQGGGNTEAFF. DNA of the CDR3: TGTGCCAGCAGCCCGCAGGGTGGTGGGAACACTGAAGCTTTCTTT.

This chain connects TRBV7-2 to TRBJ2-4; TRBD1 matches at 8 bases. The length of the CDR3 is 16 residues. The V gene end was trimmed by 5 bases and the J gene end by 1 base; junction bases not matched to a gene: 7. Germline CDR1 and CDR2: SGHTA and FQGNSA. Here the CDR3 reads CASSDRGRDAKNIQYF. The CDR3 DNA reads as TGTGCCAGCAGCGACAGGGGTAGAGACGCCAAAAACATTCAGTACTTC. Supplemented by reference TRBV7-2 and TRBJ2-4, the full variable domain reads GAGVSQSPSNKVTEKGKDVELRCDPISGHTALYWYRQSLGQGLEFLIYFQGNSAPDKSGLPSDRFSAERTGGSVSTLTIQRTQQEDSAVYLCASSDRGRDAKNIQYFGAGTRLSVL.

This clone appeared a few times. The V call is TRBV30, the J call TRBJ2-1; 12 bases are shared with TRBD2. The germline CDR1 and CDR2 sequences are GTSNPN and SVGIG (reference sequence). The CDR3 consists of 14 residues. J lost 7 bases, V lost 2 bases, and 3 bases had no gene match. The CDR3: CAWSRLAGVNEQFF. CDR3 nucleotide sequence: TGTGCCTGGAGTCGACTAGCGGGGGTAAATGAGCAGTTCTTC.

V is TRBV4-3 and J is TRBJ1-4; D perhaps matches TRBD1 (5 bases). Trimming shortened V by 0 bases and J by 7 bases, and 15 bases separated the two germline ends. There are 16 residues in the CDR3. Germline CDR1 reads LGHNA; CDR2 reads YSLEER. The CDR3 DNA is TGCGCCAGCAGCCAAGATAAGGCGGGACGTGCTGAAAAACTGTTTTTT. It encodes CASSQDKAGRAEKLFF.

The gene calls are TRBV7-3 and TRBJ2-5; 7 nucleotides align to TRBD1. Per the germline V gene, CDR1 is SGHTA and CDR2 is FQGTGA. Losses at the gene ends were 5 bases for V and 1 base for J; bases not matched to a gene: 7. The CDR3 runs 15 residues. The chain's CDR3 is CASSISGTAQETQYF. CDR3 bases: TGTGCCAGCAGCATATCCGGGACAGCCCAAGAGACCCAGTACTTC. The full variable domain, with the rest looked up from reference TRBV7-3 and TRBJ2-5, is GAGVSQTPSNKVTEKGKYVELRCDPISGHTALYWYRQSLGQGPEFLIYFQGTGAADDSGLPNDRFFAVRPEGSVSTLKIQRTERGDSAVYLCASSISGTAQETQYFGPGTRLLVL.

The chain combines TRBV7-3 with TRBJ2-1; tentatively, D is TRBD1 (5 bases). The CDR3 covers 15 residues. Looked up from germline, CDR1 is SGHTA and CDR2 is FQGTGA. V lost 1 base and J lost 5, with 12 bases in between. CDR3 DNA sequence: TGTGCCAGCAGCTTAATATTGGGGCTTAACAATGAGCAGTTCTTC. Amino acid sequence: CASSLILGLNNEQFF.

J is TRBJ1-3 and V is TRBV6-5; the match to TRBD1 covers 7 bases. The CDR3 covers 15 residues. V dropped 0 bases and J dropped 4; count of bases not matched to a gene: 3. The germline CDR1 and CDR2 sequences are MNHEY and SVGAGI. The CDR3: CASSYSTGHGNTIYF. The CDR3 bases are TGTGCCAGCAGTTACTCGACAGGGCACGGAAACACCATATATTTT.

This chain joins TRBV6-2 or TRBV6-3 and TRBJ2-1, with 12 bases that match TRBD2. Germline V gene sequence: CDR1 MNHEY, CDR2 SVGEGT. V shed 4 bases and J 2 bases; nucleotides not matched to a gene: 9. The CDR3 is 18 amino acids. The CDR3 DNA sequence: TGTGCCAGCAGTTTCTCGACTAGCGGGGGCCCGACCTACAATGAGCAGTTCTTC. Amino acids: CASSFSTSGGPTYNEQFF.

The gene calls are TRBV11-2 and TRBJ2-1, with D tentatively TRBD2 (5 bases). The CDR3 consists of 17 residues. Germline V lookup: CDR1 SGHAT, CDR2 FQNNGV. V was cut by 1 base and J by 9 bases, with 22 bases left in between. The CDR3 protein is CASSLVLWTREEGEQFF. The CDR3 region has the DNA TGTGCCAGCAGCTTAGTTCTTTGGACTCGGGAAGAGGGTGAGCAGTTCTTC.

The chain links TRBV5-1 to TRBJ1-5; D gene ambiguous. Trimming removed 0 bases at V and 7 bases at J, with 8 bases between. The CDR3 covers 13 residues. Germline-derived CDR1 and CDR2 are SGHRS and YFSETQ. CDR3 sequence (DNA): TGCGCCAGCAGCTTGGGGCAGGAACAGCCCCAGCATTTT. It translates to CASSLGQEQPQHF.

The V and J genes are TRBV19 and TRBJ2-7, with D tentatively TRBD2 (6 bases). There are 16 residues in the CDR3. Trimming stripped 7 bases from V and 3 bases from J, with 22 bases between. The germline CDR1 and CDR2 sequences are LNHDA and SQIVND (reference sequence). CDR3 region: CASTGGRGLQGYEQYF. The CDR3 DNA is TGTGCCAGTACTGGAGGTAGGGGACTCCAAGGCTACGAGCAGTACTTC. Filled out from reference TRBV19 and TRBJ2-7, the complete variable domain reads DGGITQSPKYLFRKEGQNVTLSCEQNLNHDAMYWYRQDPGQGLRLIYYSQIVNDFQKGDIAEGYSVSREKKESFPLTVTSAQKNPTAFYLCASTGGRGLQGYEQYFGPGTRLTVT.

The chain carries TRBV3-1 (or the pseudogene TRBV3-2) and TRBJ2-5; TRBD2 agrees at 13 bases. The CDR3 consists of 16 residues. The V gene end was trimmed by 2 bases and the J gene end by 4 bases; junction bases not matched to a gene: 4. Germline V gives CDR1 LGHDT, CDR2 YNNKEL (reference sequence). CDR3 nucleotides: TGTGCCAGCAGCCAACCGGGACTAGCGGGGTCAGAGACCCAGTACTTC. This codes for CASSQPGLAGSETQYF.

V and J are TRBV7-9 and TRBJ1-1, with D perhaps TRBD1 (5 bases). V lost 7 bases, J lost 5 bases, and 17 bases lay in between. The CDR3 extends over 14 amino acids. The germline gives CDR1 SEHNR, CDR2 FQNEAQ (reference sequence). In DNA, the CDR3 is TGTGCCAGCAAACTCAACACAGGTTCAACTGAAGCTTTCTTT. Protein sequence: CASKLNTGSTEAFF.

The gene calls are TRBV11-2 and TRBJ1-2; maybe TRBD1 (6 bases). Germline V CDR1 and CDR2: SGHAT, FQNNGV. Trimming took 3 bases from V and 7 from J, leaving 12 bases between them. The CDR3 covers 13 residues. The DNA of the CDR3 is TGTGCCAGCAGCTTCACAGGGCTGGGTGGCTACACCTTC. It specifies CASSFTGLGGYTF.

V is TRBV4-1 and J is TRBJ1-2, with D unresolved. The CDR3 contains 16 residues. Trimming took 4 bases from V and 5 from J, leaving 20 bases between them. Per the germline V gene, CDR1 is MGHRA and CDR2 is YSYEKL. The CDR3 reads CASSPTGYGQEYGYTF. In DNA form, the CDR3 reads TGCGCCAGCAGCCCGACGGGGTATGGGCAGGAGTATGGCTACACCTTC.

The genes are TRBV5-1 and TRBJ1-4; 10 bases fit TRBD1. Trimming at V came to 1 base and at J to 8 bases, leaving 8 bases not matched to a gene. CDR3 size: 16 residues. From germline, CDR1 is SGHRS and CDR2 YFSETQ. CDR3 protein: CASSLPFGTGEEKLFF. The CDR3 region has the DNA TGCGCCAGCAGCTTGCCCTTTGGGACAGGGGAAGAAAAACTGTTTTTT.

The rearrangement uses TRBV29-1 and TRBJ2-3, with D unclear. Trimming pared 2 bases from V and 4 bases from J, leaving 10 bases between. The CDR3 is made up of 13 amino acids. CDR1 and CDR2 (germline): SQVTM, ANQGSEA. CDR3 protein: CSVELGWADTQYF. CDR3 sequence (DNA): TGCAGCGTTGAATTGGGCTGGGCAGATACGCAGTATTTT.

The chain carries TRBV18 and TRBJ2-1; 8 positions agree with TRBD1. Germline CDR1 reads KGHSH; CDR2 reads LQKENI. The CDR3 consists of 15 residues. J was trimmed by 5 bases and V by 2 bases; bases with no gene match: 5. CDR3 protein: CASSPGQGRHNEQFF. As DNA, the CDR3 is TGTGCCAGCTCACCAGGACAGGGTCGGCACAATGAGCAGTTCTTC. Looking up the rest from reference TRBV18 and TRBJ2-1 gives the full variable domain: NAGVMQNPRHLVRRRGQEARLRCSPMKGHSHVYWYRQLPEEGLKFMVYLQKENIIDESGMPKERFSAEFPKEGPSILRIQQVVRGDSAAYFCASSPGQGRHNEQFFGPGTRLTVL.

The J gene is TRBJ1-1, the V gene TRBV3-1 (or the pseudogene TRBV3-2), with D maybe TRBD1 (6 bases). The CDR3 has 17 amino acids. Germline CDR1 and CDR2: LGHDT and YNNKEL (reference sequence). V lost 3 bases and J 6 bases, leaving 23 bases between the germline ends. The CDR3 here is CASSHTRTNREGPEAFF. CDR3 bases: TGTGCCAGCAGCCACACACGAACAAACAGGGAGGGTCCTGAAGCTTTCTTT.

V is TRBV11-2 and J is TRBJ2-7; possible D gene TRBD2, 6 bases. CDR1 is SGHAT and CDR2 is FQNNGV in the germline V gene. CDR3 length equals 14 residues. V dropped 1 base and J dropped 4 bases, with 11 bases sitting between them. The CDR3 reads CASSLGAGQYEQYF. The CDR3 coding sequence is TGTGCCAGCAGCTTAGGAGCGGGTCAGTACGAGCAGTACTTC.

This rearrangement joins TRBV18 to TRBJ2-1; TRBD2 agrees at 13 bases. V was pared by 0 bases and J by 7 bases, with 3 bases of the junction left unmatched. Germline-derived CDR1 and CDR2 are KGHSH and LQKENI. The CDR3 length is 16 residues. The chain's CDR3 is CASSPPTSGGTNEQFF. CDR3 DNA sequence: TGTGCCAGCTCACCACCGACTAGCGGGGGGACTAATGAGCAGTTCTTC.

The genes are TRBV2 and TRBJ1-6; tentative D call: TRBD1 (5 bases). Per the germline V gene, CDR1 is SNHLY and CDR2 is FYNNEI. This CDR3 is 16 amino acids long. V lost 2 bases to trimming and J lost 12 bases, with 20 bases between them. The CDR3 loop reads CASSERGGIVLRPLHF. The CDR3 nucleotides are TGTGCCAGCAGTGAAAGGGGCGGGATCGTTTTGAGACCCCTCCACTTT.

The J gene is TRBJ1-1, the V gene TRBV30, with D possibly being TRBD1 (5 bases). The length of the CDR3 is 14 residues. Per germline, CDR1 GTSNPN and CDR2 SVGIG (reference sequence). Between the trimmed V and J ends, which lost 0 bases and 10 bases, there was a span of 18 bases. The CDR3 reads CAWSVLGGEKSAFF. For the CDR3, the DNA is TGTGCCTGGAGTGTACTCGGGGGTGAGAAGTCAGCTTTCTTT.

CDR3 nucleotide sequence: TGTGCCAGCAGCTTGCTTTATTCGGGACAGGGCTCTGGCTACACCTTC. This sequence encodes CASSLLYSGQGSGYTF. The rearrangement joins TRBV7-2 to TRBJ1-2; 9 bases map to TRBD1. Germline lookup yields CDR1 SGHTA and CDR2 FQGNSA. CDR3 size: 16 residues. V trimming: 3 bases; J trimming: 7 bases; junction bases outside the gene matches: 12.

The rearrangement uses TRBV5-6 and TRBJ1-6; tentatively, D is TRBD1 (6 bases). Germline CDR1 is SGHDT and CDR2 is YYEEEE. The CDR3 runs to 15 residues. V dropped 4 bases and J dropped 3 bases, with 11 bases sitting between them. CDR3 DNA sequence: TGTGCCAGCAGCACCCGACAGGACTATAATTCACCCCTCCACTTT. Translated: CASSTRQDYNSPLHF.